The 32 T cell receptor beta chains given below trace back to one sample, sequenced in a study of OX40 agonist ivuxolimab in advanced cancers. TCRdb's table, derived via immunoSEQ multiplex PCR, lists solely in-frame clones and lacks some. The repertoire consists of tens of thousands of clones, with 80% to 95% occurring once and the leading ten covering around 56%. Sequencing used CD4+ or CD8+ T cells sorted from blood, obtained in a trial of the OX40 agonist ivuxolimab. The origin of the receptors is an adult with an advanced solid tumor such as melanoma, head and neck, liver or kidney cancer.

The chain employs TRBV30 and TRBJ1-4, with TRBD1 matching over 7 bases. Germline CDR1 and CDR2: GTSNPN and SVGIG (reference sequence). This CDR3 region has 15 residues. Trimming at V came to 1 base and at J to 5 bases, leaving 7 bases not matched to a gene. CDR3 sequence (DNA): TGTGCCTGGAGTGCTGCGACAGGGTGGAATGAAAAACTGTTTTTT. It translates to CAWSAATGWNEKLFF. Drawing the rest from reference TRBV30 and TRBJ1-4, the complete variable domain is SQTIHQWPATLVQPVGSPLSLECTVEGTSNPNLYWYRQAAGRGLQLLFYSVGIGQISSEVPQNLSASRPQDRQFILSSKKLLLSDSGFYLCAWSAATGWNEKLFFGSGTQLSVL.

This clone has just one count. The rearrangement joins TRBV2 to TRBJ1-6; tentatively, D is TRBD1 (5 bases). From germline, CDR1 is SNHLY and CDR2 FYNNEI. Trimming removed 6 bases from V and 5 bases from J, with 8 bases in between. This CDR3 is built from 13 residues. The CDR3 DNA follows: TGTGCCAGCAGGGGGACTGATAATTCACCCCTCCACTTT. Translated, it gives CASRGTDNSPLHF.

The chain joins TRBV5-6 to TRBJ2-7; 9 nucleotides align to TRBD1. J gave up 5 bases and V 1 base, and 13 bases lay outside the gene matches. The CDR3 is 17 residues long. Germline CDR1 is SGHDT and CDR2 is YYEEEE. DNA for the CDR3: TGTGCCAGCAGCTTGCCCTCCTTGGGACAGGGTTTCGACGAGCAGTACTTC. As protein: CASSLPSLGQGFDEQYF.

The genes are TRBV4-1 and TRBJ2-7; 7 nucleotides line up with TRBD1. Germline V CDR1 and CDR2: MGHRA, YSYEKL. Trimming at V came to 0 bases and at J to 1 base, leaving 3 bases not matched to a gene. The CDR3 has 15 residues. The CDR3 coding sequence is TGCGCCAGCAGCCAAGAAGACAGGGCATCCTACGAGCAGTACTTC. Its translation is CASSQEDRASYEQYF.

This clone appeared a few times. V is TRBV5-1 and J is TRBJ1-1; 7 nucleotides agree with TRBD1. The V gene's germline CDR1 is SGHRS and CDR2 YFSETQ. V was clipped by 0 bases and J by 3 bases; unmatched bases: 14. This CDR3 comprises 18 residues. As DNA, the CDR3 is TGCGCCAGCAGCTTGGCCCACAGGGGAAATTCAATCGACACTGAAGCTTTCTTT. It yields the protein CASSLAHRGNSIDTEAFF.

The chain carries TRBV7-9 and TRBJ2-1; TRBD2 matches at 7 bases. The V segment lost 2 bases and the J segment 2 bases; nucleotides outside the gene matches: 9. The germline gives CDR1 SEHNR, CDR2 FQNEAQ (reference sequence). CDR3 length: 17 residues. CDR3 nucleotides: TGTGCCAGCAGCTTACCGAGGGAGGGCGCTGCCTACAATGAGCAGTTCTTC. It encodes CASSLPREGAAYNEQFF.

This clone was recorded once. This sequence joins TRBV5-1 and TRBJ2-7; D call uncertain. This CDR3 has 14 amino acids. Germline lookup yields CDR1 SGHRS and CDR2 YFSETQ. The V gene lost 0 bases and the J gene lost 4 bases, with 11 bases spanning the gap. This CDR3 reads CASSLARKPYEQYF. The CDR3 DNA follows: TGCGCCAGCAGCTTGGCCCGAAAACCGTACGAGCAGTACTTC.

Note on this clone: An end of the junction differs from the germline gene, which may be a read error. The rearrangement uses TRBV7-6 and TRBJ2-7, with TRBD1 matching 8 bases. The CDR3 spans 15 residues. Germline loops: CDR1 SGHVS, CDR2 FNYEAQ. CDR3 DNA: TGTGTCAGCAGCTTAGGAACAGGGGGTTCTGACGAGCAGTACTTC. It is translated as CVSSLGTGGSDEQYF. Together with reference TRBV7-6 and TRBJ2-7, the CDR3 gives the full variable domain: GAGVSQSPRYKVTKRGQDVALRCDPISGHVSLYWYRQALGQGPEFLTYFNYEAQQDKSGLPNDRFSAERPEGSISTLTIQRTEQRDSAMYRCVSSLGTGGSDEQYFGPGTRLTVT.

The chain uses TRBV19 and TRBJ2-3; 12 positions agree with TRBD2. This CDR3 spans 17 amino acids. Losses at the gene ends were 3 bases for V and 4 bases for J; bases not matched to a gene: 8. Germline assignment: CDR1 LNHDA and CDR2 SQIVND (reference sequence). CDR3 sequence: CASSIGLAGGIADTQYF. The DNA for the CDR3 is TGTGCCAGTAGTATTGGCCTAGCGGGGGGGATTGCAGATACGCAGTATTTT.

The CDR3, as DNA: TGTGCCAGCAGTTTACGGGCAGGGGCAGAGACCCAGTACTTC. Protein: CASSLRAGAETQYF. J is TRBJ2-5 and V is TRBV27; D is possibly TRBD1 (6 bases). Trimming took 2 bases from V and 4 from J, leaving 11 bases between them. The CDR3 is made up of 14 amino acids. The germline V gene has CDR1 MNHEY and CDR2 SMNVEV (reference sequence).

The genes are TRBV6-5 and TRBJ2-1; D possibly uses TRBD1 or TRBD2 (5 bases each). The V end was cut by 0 bases, the J end by 8 bases, with 11 bases between. The CDR3 spans 14 residues. Germline assignment: CDR1 MNHEY and CDR2 SVGAGI. CDR3 residues: CASSYSGALYEQFF. The CDR3 nucleotides read TGTGCCAGCAGTTACTCCGGGGCTCTTTATGAGCAGTTCTTC.

This chain uses TRBV6-5 with TRBJ2-1; D is ambiguous. CDR1 MNHEY and CDR2 SVGAGI come from the germline V gene. CDR3 length equals 15 residues. V was clipped by 0 bases and J by 0 bases, with 6 bases between them. CDR3 loop: CASSYSGYSYNEQFF. In DNA, the CDR3 is TGTGCCAGCAGTTACTCCGGATACTCCTACAATGAGCAGTTCTTC.

The V gene is TRBV4-1, the J gene TRBJ1-4, with D unclear. The CDR3 is 14 amino acids. Per the germline V gene, CDR1 is MGHRA and CDR2 is YSYEKL. With 1 base removed from V and 4 bases from J, the gap between germline ends came to 7 bases. The CDR3 here is CASSQARDNEKLFF. DNA of the CDR3: TGCGCCAGCAGCCAAGCCAGAGATAATGAAAAACTGTTTTTT.

This clone was counted only a few times. In nucleotides, the CDR3 is TGTGCCTGGGTTCTAAACACTGAAGCTTTCTTT. This sequence encodes CAWVLNTEAFF. The V and J genes are TRBV30 and TRBJ1-1; D gene uncertain. CDR1 is GTSNPN and CDR2 is SVGIG in the germline V gene (reference sequence). This CDR3 comprises 11 residues. V was pared by 5 bases and J by 2 bases, with 6 bases between.

The V gene is TRBV29-1, the J gene TRBJ1-2; D ambiguous. This CDR3 has 10 residues. Germline V gene data show CDR1 as SQVTM and CDR2 as ANQGSEA. The V gene lost 6 bases and the J gene lost 8 bases, with 10 bases spanning the gap. The CDR3 sequence is CSVYIGGYTF. The CDR3 region has the DNA TGCAGCGTGTACATCGGAGGCTACACCTTC.

The V call is TRBV7-9, the J call TRBJ1-1; the D is unclear. Germline CDR1 and CDR2: SEHNR and FQNEAQ (reference sequence). Trimming left V 1 base short and J 2 bases short, with 8 bases between. The CDR3 is 14 residues long. The CDR3 bases are TGTGCCAGCAGCTTAGTGGAGACAAACACTGAAGCTTTCTTT. The encoded protein is CASSLVETNTEAFF.

This chain links TRBV7-2 with TRBJ2-1; D gene uncertain. Germline-derived CDR1 and CDR2 are SGHTA and FQGNSA. This CDR3 has 16 residues. Trimming cost V 5 bases and J 3 bases, with 17 bases left between them. DNA for the CDR3: TGTGCCAGCAGCCTCTTTTGGAGTGTCGTCTACAATGAGCAGTTCTTC. Translated, it gives CASSLFWSVVYNEQFF. The full variable domain, completed using reference TRBV7-2 and TRBJ2-1, is GAGVSQSPSNKVTEKGKDVELRCDPISGHTALYWYRQSLGQGLEFLIYFQGNSAPDKSGLPSDRFSAERTGGSVSTLTIQRTQQEDSAVYLCASSLFWSVVYNEQFFGPGTRLTVL.

This sequence joins TRBV2 and TRBJ1-2; 9 nucleotides match TRBD1. The junction had 10 bases not matched to a gene; V was cut back by 2 bases and J by 0 bases. Germline V CDR1 and CDR2: SNHLY, FYNNEI. CDR3 length: 18 residues. The CDR3 reads CASSELGTGKGTNYGYTF. CDR3 nucleotide sequence: TGTGCCAGCAGTGAATTGGGGACAGGGAAGGGGACTAACTATGGCTACACCTTC.

The rearrangement joins TRBV30 to TRBJ1-1; D uncertain. CDR3 length: 12 amino acids. Trimming removed 5 bases from V and 2 bases from J, with 9 bases in between. Germline V gene lookup returns CDR1 GTSNPN and CDR2 SVGIG (reference sequence). The CDR3 DNA reads as TGTGCCTGGTCGGCAGTCAACACTGAAGCTTTCTTT. Translation gives CAWSAVNTEAFF. The full variable domain, in which reference TRBV30 and TRBJ1-1 provide the parts outside the CDR3, is SQTIHQWPATLVQPVGSPLSLECTVEGTSNPNLYWYRQAAGRGLQLLFYSVGIGQISSEVPQNLSASRPQDRQFILSSKKLLLSDSGFYLCAWSAVNTEAFFGQGTRLTVV.

The chain joins TRBV4-1 to TRBJ1-3; no firm D call. V was trimmed by 0 bases and J by 1 base, leaving 10 bases between them. Germline CDR1 reads MGHRA; CDR2 reads YSYEKL. The CDR3 is 16 amino acids. The CDR3 loop reads CASSQEWRNSGNTIYF. CDR3 DNA: TGCGCCAGCAGCCAAGAGTGGCGGAATTCTGGAAACACCATATATTTT.

The rearrangement uses TRBV27 and TRBJ1-2, with a possible D match to TRBD1 (5 bases). The CDR3 has 14 amino acids. Trimming shortened V by 2 bases and J by 0 bases, and 7 bases separated the two germline ends. The germline V gene encodes CDR1 MNHEY and CDR2 SMNVEV (reference sequence). CDR3 in DNA: TGTGCCAGCAGTTTAGGGGGGGCTAACTATGGCTACACCTTC. This sequence encodes CASSLGGANYGYTF.

CDR3 protein: CASSLRGDSNTYEQYF. The DNA of the CDR3 is TGCGCCAGCAGCCTAAGAGGGGACAGCAACACCTACGAGCAGTACTTC. The chain recombines TRBV4-1 with TRBJ2-7; 7 nucleotides line up with TRBD1. Germline CDR1 MGHRA, CDR2 YSYEKL. The CDR3 has 16 amino acids. Trimming cost V 4 bases and J 2 bases; bases outside gene matches: 11.

This chain connects TRBV30 to TRBJ2-3; 12 bases are shared with TRBD2. The CDR3 spans 14 residues. Germline V gives CDR1 GTSNPN, CDR2 SVGIG (reference sequence). J gave up 1 base and V 7 bases, and 3 bases lay outside the gene matches. The CDR3 DNA sequence: TGTGCCTTAAGACTAGCGGGGGGCACAGATACGCAGTATTTT. This codes for CALRLAGGTDTQYF. Together with reference TRBV30 and TRBJ2-3, the CDR3 gives the full variable domain: SQTIHQWPATLVQPVGSPLSLECTVEGTSNPNLYWYRQAAGRGLQLLFYSVGIGQISSEVPQNLSASRPQDRQFILSSKKLLLSDSGFYLCALRLAGGTDTQYFGPGTRLTVL.

This clone was detected ten times or more. The same CDR3 can be traced to other DNA sequences in this sample. V gene TRBV5-6 combines with J gene TRBJ2-4; unclear D gene. This CDR3 is 16 amino acids long. V lost 4 bases and J 3 bases, leaving 17 bases between the germline ends. Germline loops: CDR1 SGHDT, CDR2 YYEEEE. The CDR3 loop is CASSAFLATNKNIQYF. For the CDR3, the DNA is TGTGCCAGCAGCGCCTTCTTGGCCACTAACAAAAACATTCAGTACTTC.

The table lists this clone with a count of one. V and J are TRBV2 and TRBJ2-1, with a weak D call TRBD2 (5 bases). CDR1 and CDR2 from the germline V gene are SNHLY and FYNNEI. V lost 6 bases to trimming and J lost 2 bases, with 17 bases between them. The CDR3 has 16 residues. The chain's CDR3 is CASSPRGQPPYNEQFF. The CDR3 DNA sequence: TGTGCCAGCAGCCCACGAGGGCAGCCTCCCTACAATGAGCAGTTCTTC.

The chain combines TRBV7-6 with TRBJ2-1; D not certain. The length of the CDR3 is 17 residues. V lost 0 bases, J lost 0 bases, and 12 bases lay in between. Looked up from germline, CDR1 is SGHVS and CDR2 is FNYEAQ. This CDR3 reads CASSLAMGPSSYNEQFF. The CDR3 nucleotides are TGTGCCAGCAGCTTAGCGATGGGTCCCAGCTCCTACAATGAGCAGTTCTTC.

The V call is TRBV5-1, the J call TRBJ2-2; D is undetermined. CDR1 and CDR2 (germline): SGHRS, YFSETQ. The length of the CDR3 is 15 residues. The V and J ends lost 0 bases and 2 bases respectively, with 8 bases between them. CDR3 DNA sequence: TGCGCCAGCAGCTTGGCCGGACGTAACACCGGGGAGCTGTTTTTT. Translation: CASSLAGRNTGELFF.

The rearrangement links TRBV4-1 to TRBJ2-1, with D uncertain. CDR1 MGHRA and CDR2 YSYEKL come from the germline V gene. The CDR3 is made up of 15 amino acids. The V end was cut by 0 bases, the J end by 7 bases, with 13 bases between. The CDR3 protein is CASSQDSYQGNEQFF. DNA for the CDR3: TGCGCCAGCAGCCAAGACAGTTATCAAGGGAATGAGCAGTTCTTC.

The chain employs TRBV5-6 and TRBJ1-1; the D gene is possibly TRBD1 (5 bases). This CDR3 has 19 residues. Germline values: CDR1 SGHDT, CDR2 YYEEEE. The germline V and J ends were trimmed by 6 bases and 6 bases, with 33 bases remaining between them. CDR3 sequence: CASTSDTDSAIYFSAEAFF. The CDR3 coding sequence is TGTGCCAGCACCTCGGACACCGACAGTGCGATTTATTTCAGTGCTGAAGCTTTCTTT.

Turning to this clone: The sample holds other DNA sequences that translate to the same CDR3. The chain is built from TRBV7-9 and TRBJ2-5, with a weak D call TRBD2 (6 bases). The CDR3 is made up of 14 amino acids. Deletions cut 1 base from V and 1 base from J, with 7 bases between. Per the germline V gene, CDR1 is SEHNR and CDR2 is FQNEAQ (reference sequence). CDR3 in amino acids: CASSLVGGQETQYF. DNA for the CDR3: TGTGCCAGCAGCTTAGTGGGGGGCCAAGAGACCCAGTACTTC.

The chain couples TRBV2 to TRBJ1-1; D call uncertain. V was pared by 3 bases and J by 1 base, with 9 bases between. Germline V CDR1 and CDR2: SNHLY, FYNNEI. CDR3 length: 14 residues. The CDR3: CASSETPQNTEAFF. The DNA for the CDR3 is TGTGCCAGCAGTGAGACACCCCAGAACACTGAAGCTTTCTTT.

The chain uses TRBV19 and TRBJ2-7; 8 bases line up with TRBD1. Germline V gene data show CDR1 as LNHDA and CDR2 as SQIVND (reference sequence). J was trimmed by 3 bases and V by 3 bases; bases with no gene match: 4. CDR3 length: 14 residues. The DNA of the CDR3 is TGTGCCAGTAGTATCCCCGGGACAGGCTACGAGCAGTACTTC. Its translation is CASSIPGTGYEQYF.